This T cell receptor (beta chain) stems from a study of T cells after yellow fever vaccination. The wider study: Fractions low in cell number were prepared with SMART-Seq v4 Ultra Low Input. Study findings and constraints: Post-booster repertoires again held most primary-vaccination clones (around 95% CD4, roughly 88% CD8).

As for this clonotype: Its matching antigen is unknown.

TCRdb recomputed calls from the 5' RACE reads with MiXCR, one row per CDR3 protein. The table records 300,000 to 350,000 distinct CDR3 sequences, almost 4% of them present only once. Germline V gene sequence: CDR1 SEHNR, CDR2 FQNEAQ (reference sequence). V was pared by 4 bases and J by 3 bases, with 4 bases of the junction left unmatched. The CDR3 has 16 residues. This receptor was obtained from a man between 18 and 35 years old who received the YFV17D yellow fever vaccine. The source was PBMCs, collected 5 days after the yellow fever booster vaccination. This chain connects TRBV7-9 to TRBJ1-4, with 11 positions matching TRBD1. CDR3: CASSSGQGGPNEKLFF. CDR3 in DNA: TGTGCCAGCAGCTCGGGACAGGGGGGACCTAATGAAAAACTGTTTTTT.